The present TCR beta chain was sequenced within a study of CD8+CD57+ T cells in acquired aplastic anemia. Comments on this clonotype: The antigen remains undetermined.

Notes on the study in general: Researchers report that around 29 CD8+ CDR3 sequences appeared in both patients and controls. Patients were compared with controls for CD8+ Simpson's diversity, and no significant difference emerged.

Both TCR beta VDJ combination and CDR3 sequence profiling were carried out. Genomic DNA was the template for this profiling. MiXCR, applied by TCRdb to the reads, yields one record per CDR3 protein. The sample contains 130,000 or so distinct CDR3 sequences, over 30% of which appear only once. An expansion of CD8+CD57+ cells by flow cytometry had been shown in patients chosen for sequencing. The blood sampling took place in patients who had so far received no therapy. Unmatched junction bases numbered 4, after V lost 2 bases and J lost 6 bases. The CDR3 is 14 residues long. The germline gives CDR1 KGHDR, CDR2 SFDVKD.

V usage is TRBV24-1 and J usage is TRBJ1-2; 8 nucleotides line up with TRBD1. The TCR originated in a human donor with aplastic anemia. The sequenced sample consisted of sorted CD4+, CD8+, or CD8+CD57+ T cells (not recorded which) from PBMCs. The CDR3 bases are TGTGCCACCAGTGATTGGAGACAGGGGAATGGCTACACCTTC. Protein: CATSDWRQGNGYTF.